This TCR beta chain was retrieved from a study of PD-L1 blockade in urothelial cancer. This sample's time point: peripheral blood 6 weeks after treatment start. Profiled with immunoSEQ multiplex PCR; TCRdb holds only in-frame clones, not every one. This sample has tens of thousands of clones; 88% occur once, and the top ten carry 2.4%. CDR1 is SGHRS, CDR2 YFSETQ, per germline. Unmatched junction bases numbered 4, after V lost 2 bases and J lost 0 bases. The CDR3 totals 16 residues. The sequence came from a man in his 60s with urothelial cancer. V usage is TRBV5-1 and J usage is TRBJ1-3; 8 positions agree with TRBD1. The starting material was PBMCs, obtained around atezolizumab (anti-PD-L1) treatment. The CDR3 here is CASSLGQGYSGNTIYF. CDR3 coding DNA: TGCGCCAGCAGCTTAGGACAGGGCTACTCTGGAAACACCATATATTTT.